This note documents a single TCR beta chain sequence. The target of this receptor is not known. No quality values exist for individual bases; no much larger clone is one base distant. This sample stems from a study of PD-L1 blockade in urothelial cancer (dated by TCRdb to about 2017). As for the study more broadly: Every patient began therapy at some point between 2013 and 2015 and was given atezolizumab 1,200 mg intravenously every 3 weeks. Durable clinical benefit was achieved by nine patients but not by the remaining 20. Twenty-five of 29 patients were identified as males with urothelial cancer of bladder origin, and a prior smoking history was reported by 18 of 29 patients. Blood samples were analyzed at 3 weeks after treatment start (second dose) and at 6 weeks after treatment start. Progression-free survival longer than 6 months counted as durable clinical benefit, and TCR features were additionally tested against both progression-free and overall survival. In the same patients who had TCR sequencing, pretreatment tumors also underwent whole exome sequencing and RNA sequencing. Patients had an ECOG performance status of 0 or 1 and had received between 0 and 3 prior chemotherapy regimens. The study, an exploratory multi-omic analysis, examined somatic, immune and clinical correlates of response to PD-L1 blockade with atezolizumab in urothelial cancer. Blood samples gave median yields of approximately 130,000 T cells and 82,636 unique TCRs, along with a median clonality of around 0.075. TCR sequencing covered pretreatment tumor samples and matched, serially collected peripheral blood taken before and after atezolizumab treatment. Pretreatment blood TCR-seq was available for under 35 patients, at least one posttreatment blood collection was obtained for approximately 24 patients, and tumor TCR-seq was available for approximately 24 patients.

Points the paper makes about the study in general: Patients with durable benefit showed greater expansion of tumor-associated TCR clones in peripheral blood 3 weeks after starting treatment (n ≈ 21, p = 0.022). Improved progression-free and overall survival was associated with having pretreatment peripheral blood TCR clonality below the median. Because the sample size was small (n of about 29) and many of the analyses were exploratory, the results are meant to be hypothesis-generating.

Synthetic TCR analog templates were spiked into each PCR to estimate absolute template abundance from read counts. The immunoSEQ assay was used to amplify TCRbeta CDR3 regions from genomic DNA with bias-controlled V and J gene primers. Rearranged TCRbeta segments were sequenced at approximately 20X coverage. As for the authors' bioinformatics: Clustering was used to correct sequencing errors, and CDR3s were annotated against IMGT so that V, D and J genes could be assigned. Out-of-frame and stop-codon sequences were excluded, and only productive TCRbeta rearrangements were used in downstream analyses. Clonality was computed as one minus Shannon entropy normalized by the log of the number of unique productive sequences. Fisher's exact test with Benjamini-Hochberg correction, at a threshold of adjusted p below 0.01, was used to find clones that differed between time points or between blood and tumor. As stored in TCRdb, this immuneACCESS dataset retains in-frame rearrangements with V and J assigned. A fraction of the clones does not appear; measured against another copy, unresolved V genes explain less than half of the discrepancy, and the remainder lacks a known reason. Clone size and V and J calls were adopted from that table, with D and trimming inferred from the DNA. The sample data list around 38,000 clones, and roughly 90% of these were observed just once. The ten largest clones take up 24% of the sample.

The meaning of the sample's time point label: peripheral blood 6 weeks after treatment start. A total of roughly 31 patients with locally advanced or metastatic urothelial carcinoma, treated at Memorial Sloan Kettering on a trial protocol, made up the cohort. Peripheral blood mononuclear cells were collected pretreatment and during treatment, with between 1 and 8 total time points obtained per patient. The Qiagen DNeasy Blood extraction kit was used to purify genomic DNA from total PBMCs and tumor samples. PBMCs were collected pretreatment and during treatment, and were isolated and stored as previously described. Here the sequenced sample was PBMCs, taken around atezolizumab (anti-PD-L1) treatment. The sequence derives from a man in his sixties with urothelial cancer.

CDR3 region: CAWSGLPDSPAETQYF. The nucleotide sequence reads as follows: TGTGCCTGGAGTGGCCTTCCCGATAGCCCGGCGGAGACCCAGTACTTC. The rearrangement combines TRBV30 with TRBJ2-5; no D gene call is confident. The germline V gene encodes CDR1 GTSNPN and CDR2 SVGIG (reference sequence). From its cysteine to its phenylalanine, the CDR3 spans 16 amino acids. Of all the DNA, just the CDR3 is kept, 48 bases in frame from base 1. V is pared back by 1 base and J by 5 bases, with 20 bases lying between the germline termini.